Below, 14 T cell receptor beta chains from the same sample are listed, as sequenced in a study of T cells in Graves' hyperthyroidism and ophthalmopathy. Researchers amplified the TCR beta CDR3 regions from RNA transcripts. The HTBI primer set was used in a first-round RT-PCR of the TCR CDR3. TCRdb re-called the multiplex PCR reads with MiXCR, one entry per CDR3 protein. The data show hundreds of thousands of distinct CDR3 sequences, around 15% seen once. The sequenced material came from blood. These receptor sequences come from a woman aged 40 to 49 with Graves' ophthalmopathy.

This clonotype has at least ten counts. The chain uses TRBV15 and TRBJ2-2; D is perhaps TRBD1 (5 bases). Germline lookup yields CDR1 LNHNV and CDR2 YYDKDF (reference sequence). Trimming pared 8 bases from V and 2 bases from J, leaving 9 bases between. The CDR3 is 13 amino acids. The CDR3 DNA is TGTGCCACCGGGGCAGCTAACACCGGGGAGCTGTTTTTT. This encodes CATGAANTGELFF.

This clonotype was seen at least ten times. The chain couples TRBV12-3 or TRBV12-4 to TRBJ1-1; D unresolved. V gave up 3 bases and J gave up 12 bases, with 14 bases separating them. The CDR3 totals 12 residues. The CDR3 here is CASSLSARNTFF. DNA for the CDR3: TGTGCCAGCAGTTTGTCGGCCCGCAATACTTTCTTT.

There are many counts of this clonotype. CDR3: CASSTSGRALWETQYF. CDR3 bases: TGTGCCAGTAGTACTAGCGGGAGGGCCCTGTGGGAGACCCAGTACTTC. The rearrangement links TRBV19 to TRBJ2-5; 12 bases line up with TRBD2. With 4 bases clipped from V and 5 bases from J, the junction kept 8 bases outside the gene matches. The V gene's germline CDR1 is LNHDA and CDR2 SQIVND (reference sequence). The CDR3 is 16 residues long.

The chain uses TRBV7-2 and TRBJ2-7, with D unresolved. The CDR3 is made up of 15 amino acids. Trimming left V 4 bases short and J 7 bases short, with 20 bases between. Germline loops: CDR1 SGHTA, CDR2 FQGNSA. CDR3 DNA: TGTGCCAGCAGCTCCCAATCCCGGACGCTAGGGGAGCAGTACTTC. This encodes CASSSQSRTLGEQYF.

This chain uses TRBV10-3 with TRBJ2-5; D may be TRBD2 (6 bases). Germline V gene sequence: CDR1 ENHRY, CDR2 SYGVKD. The CDR3 sequence is 13 residues long. The ends were cut back, 8 bases at V and 4 bases at J, with 14 bases in the middle. The DNA for the CDR3 is TGTGCCATCGGCCTAGGGACTGGAGAGACCCAGTACTTC. Translated: CAIGLGTGETQYF.

The CDR3 DNA reads TGTGCCAGCAGTTTGTTACGAACCGAGGGACGCCTCAATCAGCCCCAGCATTTT. This gives the protein CASSLLRTEGRLNQPQHF. V usage is TRBV12-3 or TRBV12-4 and J usage is TRBJ1-5, with D maybe TRBD1 (5 bases). Trimming removed 3 bases from V and 3 bases from J, with 21 bases in between. The CDR3 loop spans 18 amino acids.

The rearrangement joins TRBV12-3 or TRBV12-4 to TRBJ1-1; 7 bases fit TRBD1. The CDR3 sequence is 17 residues long. The V segment lost 2 bases and the J segment 3 bases; nucleotides outside the gene matches: 12. This chain's CDR3 is CASSLPRQGPGHTEAFF. DNA of the CDR3: TGTGCCAGCAGTTTACCACGACAGGGTCCAGGGCACACTGAAGCTTTCTTT.

In its sample, this clonotype was seen many times. The chain couples TRBV29-1 to TRBJ2-5; no firm D call. Germline V gene data show CDR1 as SQVTM and CDR2 as ANQGSEA. Deletions cut 4 bases from V and 2 bases from J, with 11 bases between. The CDR3 totals 13 residues. For the CDR3, the DNA is TGCAGCGTTGGAGGTCGGTTACAAGAGACCCAGTACTTC. Its translation: CSVGGRLQETQYF.

This clonotype was observed at least ten times. This sequence joins TRBV7-8 and TRBJ2-5, with TRBD2 identical over 13 bases. Germline V gene lookup returns CDR1 SGHVS and CDR2 FQNEAQ. This CDR3 region has 19 residues. The V and J ends lost 3 bases and 2 bases, in that order; junction bases with no gene match: 12. CDR3 nucleotide sequence: TGTGCCAGCAGCTTTCCCACGGGGGGACTAGCGGGACTACAAGAGACCCAGTACTTC. It translates to CASSFPTGGLAGLQETQYF.

This clonotype came up many times. The chain is built from TRBV27 and TRBJ2-7, with TRBD1 as a possible D gene (5 bases). The CDR3 is made up of 15 amino acids. Per the germline V gene, CDR1 is MNHEY and CDR2 is SMNVEV (reference sequence). V dropped 8 bases and J dropped 4 bases, with 21 bases sitting between them. The CDR3 DNA reads as TGTGCCAGCTCCGTCACTTCCCAAGGGGCATACGAGCAGTACTTC. It translates to CASSVTSQGAYEQYF.

J is TRBJ1-5 and V is TRBV6-2 or TRBV6-3; D is perhaps TRBD1 (6 bases). The CDR3 consists of 18 residues. Germline V gene lookup returns CDR1 MNHEY and CDR2 SVGEGT. The V end was cut by 2 bases, the J end by 4 bases, with 21 bases between. This CDR3 reads CASSYPPGIGGTNQPQHF. DNA for the CDR3: TGTGCCAGCAGTTACCCCCCTGGAATTGGGGGGACAAATCAGCCCCAGCATTTT.

The rearrangement uses TRBV6-2 or TRBV6-3 and TRBJ1-5; D is undetermined. The germline V gene encodes CDR1 MNHEY and CDR2 SVGEGT. CDR3 length: 14 amino acids. Between the trimmed V and J ends, which lost 2 bases and 9 bases, there was a span of 14 bases. This CDR3 reads CASSYGEENWPQHF. CDR3 in DNA: TGTGCCAGCAGTTACGGGGAGGAAAATTGGCCCCAGCATTTT.

This clonotype was recorded at least ten times. Here the CDR3 reads CASRAMNTEAFF. In nucleotides, the CDR3 is TGTGCCAGCAGGGCAATGAACACTGAAGCTTTCTTT. The chain is built from TRBV6-1 and TRBJ1-1; D not resolved. This CDR3 has 12 amino acids. The germline CDR1 and CDR2 sequences are MNHNS and SASEGT. Trimming took off 6 bases at V and 0 bases at J, with 5 bases between the two ends.

This clonotype was found many times. The chain recombines TRBV15 with TRBJ2-3; the match to TRBD2 covers 13 bases. V lost 3 bases, J lost 5 bases, and 8 bases stayed unmatched. This CDR3 contains 17 residues. CDR1 LNHNV and CDR2 YYDKDF come from the germline V gene (reference sequence). As DNA, the CDR3 is TGTGCCACCAGCAGCCAACTAGCGGGAGGGCATAGAGATACGCAGTATTTT. Residues: CATSSQLAGGHRDTQYF.